This note documents a single TCR beta chain sequence. This specimen belongs to a study of T cell changes during pregnancy in multiple sclerosis. The CDR3 has 17 residues. Germline CDR1 reads MNHNS; CDR2 reads SASEGT. Trimming shortened V by 2 bases and J by 2 bases, and 15 bases separated the two germline ends. The table came from immunoSEQ multiplex PCR; TCRdb's copy has only in-frame clones and leaves some out. The table records 25,000 to 35,000 clones, about 91% of them present only once. The V and J genes are TRBV6-1 and TRBJ2-2, with D uncertain. The source material was CD4+ T cells from peripheral blood mononuclear cells, sampled in the first trimester of pregnancy. The TCR originated in a female donor in good health, enrolled as a control in a pregnancy study. For the CDR3, the DNA is TGTGCCAGCAGTGAAAAGAGGAAGAGTAGCAACACCGGGGAGCTGTTTTTT. Its translation: CASSEKRKSSNTGELFF.